What follows are 2 T cell receptor beta chains derived from one specimen sequenced in a study of blood T cell repertoires in COVID-19. This table comes from immunoSEQ multiplex PCR, and its TCRdb copy is limited to in-frame clones, with some not included. Here the sample spans some 380,000 clones, around 84% being singletons. The sample taken for sequencing was peripheral blood. The receptor set was obtained from a human donor with acute or convalescent COVID-19. The donor label of this sample is uncertain.

This clone has only a few counts. J is TRBJ2-7 and V is TRBV6-6, with a weak D call TRBD1 (6 bases). The CDR3 extends over 16 amino acids. V lost 8 bases to trimming and J lost 1 base, with 21 bases between them. Germline CDR1 reads MNHNY; CDR2 reads SVGAGI (reference sequence). CDR3 in DNA: TGTGCCAGCGCCCTAGCAGAGGACAGCGTTTCCTACGAGCAGTACTTC. It is translated as CASALAEDSVSYEQYF.

The rearrangement joins TRBV18 to TRBJ1-5; 7 nucleotides line up with TRBD1. Germline loops: CDR1 KGHSH, CDR2 LQKENI. This CDR3 has 15 residues. After removal of 1 base from V and 3 bases from J, the junction contained 3 bases not matched to a gene. Here the CDR3 reads CASSPQGALNQPQHF. The DNA of the CDR3 is TGTGCCAGCTCACCACAGGGGGCCCTCAATCAGCCCCAGCATTTT.